A selection of T cell receptor beta chains follows, all from one sample in a study of blood T cell repertoires in COVID-19. Some clones are missing from TCRdb's copy, which holds only in-frame ones; the method was immunoSEQ multiplex PCR. Found here are approximately 69,000 clones, roughly 81% of them singletons; the top ten hold roughly 20%. Specimen: peripheral blood. The source of these receptors is a woman between 65 and 79 years old with acute or convalescent COVID-19. Both conserved end residues are part of each CDR3. The D gene is left open where the match is weak. The size field is filled for only some rows; it gives once, few, many or a size class.

v_call: TRBV19
d_call: .
j_call: TRBJ2-1
clone_size: few
cdr3_aa: CASSTLARRGNEQFF
cdr3_nt: TGTGCCAGTAGCACCCTAGCGCGCCGTGGTAATGAGCAGTTCTTC

v_call: TRBV3-1/TRBV3-2
d_call: TRBD1
j_call: TRBJ1-2
clone_size: .
cdr3_aa: CASSQGQKSNYGYTF
cdr3_nt: TGTGCCAGCAGCCAGGGACAGAAATCTAACTATGGCTACACCTTC

v_call: TRBV7-9
d_call: .
j_call: TRBJ1-5
clone_size: .
cdr3_aa: CASSPTGNQPQHF
cdr3_nt: TGTGCCAGCAGCCCGACGGGAAATCAGCCCCAGCATTTT

v_call: TRBV2
d_call: TRBD2
j_call: TRBJ2-7
clone_size: .
cdr3_aa: CASSRLAGSRHEQYF
cdr3_nt: TGTGCCAGCAGTCGTCTAGCGGGATCCCGCCACGAGCAGTACTTC

v_call: TRBV18
d_call: TRBD1
j_call: TRBJ1-5
clone_size: .
cdr3_aa: CASSPDFRGMNQPQHF
cdr3_nt: TGTGCCAGCTCACCAGATTTCAGGGGGATGAATCAGCCCCAGCATTTT

v_call: TRBV5-6
d_call: TRBD1
j_call: TRBJ1-4
clone_size: .
cdr3_aa: CASSLARGLAEKLFF
cdr3_nt: TGTGCCAGCAGCTTGGCCAGGGGGCTGGCTGAAAAACTGTTTTTT

v_call: TRBV28
d_call: .
j_call: TRBJ2-6
clone_size: .
cdr3_aa: CASSFPRQSGANVLTF
cdr3_nt: TGTGCCAGCAGTTTCCCTAGGCAATCTGGGGCCAACGTCCTGACTTTC

v_call: TRBV5-5
d_call: TRBD1
j_call: TRBJ1-2
clone_size: few
cdr3_aa: CASSRGQDYGYTF
cdr3_nt: TGTGCCAGCAGCAGGGGACAGGACTATGGCTACACCTTC

v_call: TRBV5-1
d_call: .
j_call: TRBJ2-7
clone_size: .
cdr3_aa: CASSPRGRDNSYEQYF
cdr3_nt: TGCGCCAGCAGCCCTAGAGGCCGGGACAACTCCTACGAGCAGTACTTC

v_call: TRBV5-4
d_call: TRBD1
j_call: TRBJ2-5
clone_size: .
cdr3_aa: CASSRIDRGQETQYF
cdr3_nt: TGTGCCAGCAGCCGAATTGACAGGGGACAAGAGACCCAGTACTTC

v_call: TRBV9
d_call: TRBD1
j_call: TRBJ2-7
clone_size: .
cdr3_aa: CASSGDSFGEQYF
cdr3_nt: TGTGCCAGCAGCGGGGACAGTTTCGGCGAGCAGTACTTC

v_call: TRBV28
d_call: .
j_call: TRBJ2-3
clone_size: .
cdr3_aa: CASSLVVGSITDTQYF
cdr3_nt: TGTGCCAGCAGTTTAGTTGTTGGGAGTATAACAGATACGCAGTATTTT

v_call: TRBV5-1
d_call: TRBD2
j_call: TRBJ2-7
clone_size: .
cdr3_aa: CASSLGASGDYEQYF
cdr3_nt: TGCGCCAGCAGCTTGGGGGCTAGCGGGGACTACGAGCAGTACTTC

v_call: TRBV29-1
d_call: .
j_call: TRBJ2-1
clone_size: .
cdr3_aa: CSGKEPVYNEQFF
cdr3_nt: TGCAGCGGTAAGGAGCCAGTTTACAATGAGCAGTTCTTC

v_call: TRBV7-9
d_call: TRBD2
j_call: TRBJ2-1
clone_size: .
cdr3_aa: CASSLRIAGDNEQFF
cdr3_nt: TGTGCCAGCAGCTTAAGGATAGCGGGAGACAATGAGCAGTTCTTC

v_call: TRBV7-2
d_call: TRBD2
j_call: TRBJ2-1
clone_size: .
cdr3_aa: CASSRGLAGGNEQFF
cdr3_nt: TGTGCCAGCAGCCGTGGACTAGCGGGAGGAAATGAGCAGTTCTTC

v_call: TRBV28
d_call: .
j_call: TRBJ1-4
clone_size: once
cdr3_aa: CASSPQGSTNEKLFF
cdr3_nt: TGTGCCAGCAGCCCCCAGGGGTCAACTAATGAAAAACTGTTTTTT

v_call: TRBV5-8
d_call: .
j_call: TRBJ2-2
clone_size: many
cdr3_aa: CASSTGLRGELFF
cdr3_nt: TGTGCCAGCAGCACGGGACTCCGCGGGGAGCTGTTTTTT

v_call: TRBV5-1
d_call: TRBD1
j_call: TRBJ1-4
clone_size: .
cdr3_aa: CASSLQGDNEKLFF
cdr3_nt: TGCGCCAGCAGCTTACAGGGGGATAATGAAAAACTGTTTTTT

v_call: TRBV19
d_call: .
j_call: TRBJ2-1
clone_size: .
cdr3_aa: CASSQAPHEQFF
cdr3_nt: TGTGCCAGTAGTCAGGCACCCCATGAGCAGTTCTTC

v_call: TRBV7-6
d_call: .
j_call: TRBJ2-2
clone_size: few
cdr3_aa: CASRFDPEGTGELFF
cdr3_nt: TGTGCCAGCAGATTTGACCCAGAGGGTACCGGGGAGCTGTTTTTT

v_call: TRBV9
d_call: TRBD2
j_call: TRBJ2-1
clone_size: .
cdr3_aa: CASSVASGSLNEQFF
cdr3_nt: TGTGCCAGCAGCGTAGCGAGCGGGAGCTTGAATGAGCAGTTCTTC

v_call: TRBV6-6
d_call: TRBD1
j_call: TRBJ2-2
clone_size: .
cdr3_aa: CASKTGQAHTGELFF
cdr3_nt: TGTGCCAGCAAAACGGGACAGGCACATACCGGGGAGCTGTTTTTT

v_call: TRBV29-1
d_call: TRBD2
j_call: TRBJ2-7
clone_size: .
cdr3_aa: CSVVLAGLSSYEQYF
cdr3_nt: TGCAGCGTAGTGCTAGCGGGATTGAGCTCCTACGAGCAGTACTTC

v_call: TRBV29-1
d_call: TRBD2
j_call: TRBJ2-1
clone_size: few
cdr3_aa: CSVGAMGLAGGSEQFF
cdr3_nt: TGCAGCGTTGGAGCTATGGGGCTAGCGGGAGGGAGTGAGCAGTTCTTC

v_call: TRBV28
d_call: .
j_call: TRBJ1-2
clone_size: .
cdr3_aa: CASSTQGRIYGYTF
cdr3_nt: TGTGCCAGCAGTACCCAGGGTAGGATCTATGGCTACACCTTC

v_call: TRBV28
d_call: .
j_call: TRBJ1-2
clone_size: .
cdr3_aa: CAAKGRTHVNYGYTF
cdr3_nt: TGTGCCGCCAAAGGACGGACACACGTAAACTATGGCTACACCTTC

v_call: TRBV7-9
d_call: .
j_call: TRBJ2-5
clone_size: .
cdr3_aa: CASSLGTALQETQYF
cdr3_nt: TGTGCCAGCAGCTTAGGGACAGCATTACAAGAGACCCAGTACTTC

v_call: TRBV18
d_call: TRBD2
j_call: TRBJ2-1
clone_size: .
cdr3_aa: CASSRPSGFSYNEQFF
cdr3_nt: TGTGCCAGCTCTCGCCCTAGCGGTTTCTCCTACAATGAGCAGTTCTTC

v_call: TRBV3-1/TRBV3-2
d_call: TRBD2
j_call: TRBJ2-1
clone_size: few
cdr3_aa: CASSHGGSGRMSYNEQFF
cdr3_nt: TGTGCCAGCAGCCACGGTGGTAGCGGGAGGATGTCCTACAATGAGCAGTTCTTC

v_call: TRBV7-2
d_call: .
j_call: TRBJ1-2
clone_size: once
cdr3_aa: CASSLGPVNYGYTF
cdr3_nt: TGTGCCAGCAGCTTAGGCCCAGTTAACTATGGCTACACCTTC

v_call: TRBV3-1/TRBV3-2
d_call: .
j_call: TRBJ2-3
clone_size: .
cdr3_aa: CASSRGVRRPDTQYF
cdr3_nt: TGTGCCAGCAGCCGAGGCGTTCGCCGCCCAGATACGCAGTATTTT

v_call: TRBV7-9
d_call: .
j_call: TRBJ1-1
clone_size: .
cdr3_aa: CASSLGLGRDYAFF
cdr3_nt: TGTGCCAGCAGCTTAGGGCTGGGAAGGGACTATGCTTTCTTT

v_call: TRBV5-1
d_call: .
j_call: TRBJ2-2
clone_size: .
cdr3_aa: CASSPSGRAGIGELFF
cdr3_nt: TGCGCCAGCAGCCCCTCAGGTCGGGCCGGGATCGGGGAGCTGTTTTTT

v_call: TRBV7-9
d_call: .
j_call: TRBJ1-1
clone_size: .
cdr3_aa: CASSLSVKNTEAFF
cdr3_nt: TGTGCCAGCAGCCTCTCAGTGAAAAACACTGAAGCTTTCTTT

v_call: TRBV6-5
d_call: TRBD1
j_call: TRBJ1-4
clone_size: .
cdr3_aa: CASSYPGQGGEKLFF
cdr3_nt: TGTGCCAGCAGTTACCCCGGACAGGGGGGAGAAAAACTGTTTTTT

v_call: TRBV6-5
d_call: .
j_call: TRBJ1-1
clone_size: .
cdr3_aa: CASSYWQKNTEAFF
cdr3_nt: TGTGCCAGCAGTTACTGGCAGAAGAACACTGAAGCTTTCTTT

v_call: TRBV3-1/TRBV3-2
d_call: TRBD2
j_call: TRBJ2-3
clone_size: .
cdr3_aa: CASSQTSGRAGFTDTQYF
cdr3_nt: TGTGCCAGCAGCCAAACCAGCGGGAGGGCCGGTTTCACAGATACGCAGTATTTT